The 8 T cell receptor beta chains below were found in one sample sequenced in a study of T-cell memory formation after mild COVID-19. TCRdb processed the 5' RACE reads anew with MiXCR; each CDR3 protein has one entry. The table lists roughly 350,000 distinct CDR3 sequences, about 13% of them singletons. Sequencing input: PBMCs or a T cell subset sorted from them (not recorded which). The receptors here all came from a man younger than 35 who had mild COVID-19 (a few samples of this study predate the infection). Cell type and time point are not known.

The rearrangement uses TRBV5-1 and TRBJ1-5; 7 bases line up with TRBD1. Germline CDR1 is SGHRS and CDR2 is YFSETQ. The CDR3 spans 14 residues. Trimming removed 4 bases from V and 7 bases from J; junction bases left unmatched: 8. The CDR3 loop is CASSRTGRDQPQHF. The CDR3 nucleotides are TGCGCCAGCAGCCGGACAGGTAGAGACCAGCCCCAGCATTTT. The whole variable domain, filled in from reference TRBV5-1 and TRBJ1-5, reads KAGVTQTPRYLIKTRGQQVTLSCSPISGHRSVSWYQQTPGQGLQFLFEYFSETQRNKGNFPGRFSGRQFSNSRSEMNVSTLELGDSALYLCASSRTGRDQPQHFGDGTRLSIL.

The chain uses TRBV5-4 and TRBJ2-5; D is possibly TRBD2 (7 bases). Germline-derived CDR1 and CDR2 are SGHNT and YYREEE (reference sequence). This CDR3 has 16 amino acids. V was pared by 2 bases and J by 5 bases, with 19 bases between. The CDR3 loop is CASSFGGGLRGETQYF. CDR3 nucleotide sequence: TGTGCCAGCAGCTTCGGCGGGGGCCTACGAGGGGAGACCCAGTACTTC.

The table lists this clonotype with many counts. This rearrangement joins TRBV21-1 to TRBJ2-7. TRBV21-1 is a documented pseudogene. The CDR3 is 13 amino acids. Here the CDR3 reads CASLELQNYEQYV. In DNA, the CDR3 is TGTGCCAGCCTCGAACTGCAGAACTACGAGCAGTACGTC.

The chain links TRBV5-1 to TRBJ2-6; possibly TRBD1 for D (5 bases). The CDR3 totals 16 residues. Germline V gives CDR1 SGHRS, CDR2 YFSETQ. V was clipped by 0 bases and J by 4 bases, with 11 bases between them. The CDR3 loop is CASSLARVGGANVLTF. The CDR3 bases are TGCGCCAGCAGCTTGGCCAGGGTAGGAGGGGCCAACGTCCTGACTTTC.

This clonotype was detected only a few times. The chain couples TRBV29-1 to TRBJ1-4; D is unclear. Trimming cost V 3 bases and J 3 bases, with 5 bases left between them. CDR1 SQVTM and CDR2 ANQGSEA come from the germline V gene. The CDR3 runs to 12 residues. This chain's CDR3 is CSVEAANEKLFF. CDR3 DNA: TGCAGCGTTGAGGCCGCTAATGAAAAACTGTTTTTT.

This clonotype has only a few counts. The rearrangement links TRBV19 to TRBJ2-3; a weak D match, TRBD2 (5 bases). The V gene lost 5 bases and the J gene lost 4 bases, with 16 bases spanning the gap. The V gene's germline CDR1 is LNHDA and CDR2 SQIVND (reference sequence). This CDR3 has 15 residues. This CDR3 is CASSVRLAGADTQYF. CDR3 DNA: TGTGCCAGTAGTGTGCGACTTGCGGGCGCAGATACGCAGTATTTT.

This clonotype was detected only once. The rearrangement uses TRBV10-1 and TRBJ2-1; TRBD1 aligns across 9 bases. The CDR3 loop spans 16 amino acids. J was trimmed by 9 bases and V by 6 bases; bases with no gene match: 15. Germline V lookup: CDR1 WNHNN, CDR2 SYGVQD (reference sequence). The CDR3 spells CASSAPGQGLGSEQFF. CDR3 coding DNA: TGCGCCAGCAGCGCACCGGGACAGGGTCTGGGGAGTGAGCAGTTCTTC.

This clonotype has just a few counts. V is TRBV5-4 and J is TRBJ1-1; D remains ambiguous. Trimming shortened V by 3 bases and J by 5 bases, and 8 bases separated the two germline ends. CDR3 length equals 12 residues. The germline V gene has CDR1 SGHNT and CDR2 YYREEE (reference sequence). The CDR3 region is CASSWGTTEAFF. In DNA form, the CDR3 reads TGTGCCAGCAGCTGGGGAACTACTGAAGCTTTCTTT.